Listed below are T cell receptor beta chains from one sample, sequenced in a study of shared clonotypes between healthy human individuals. TCRdb's copy holds only in-frame clones and misses some; the assay was immunoSEQ multiplex PCR. The sample holds around 2,000,000 clones, 93% seen once. The sequenced sample consisted of naive CD8+ T cells from PBMCs. Source of these receptors: a man between 18 and 29 years old in good health. Some clones in this sample may be carry-over from other donors' samples. Each CDR3 is given with its conserved first and last residue. The D gene is left open where the match is weak. Clone size, where shown, is once, few, many, or a class for clones that have expanded.

TRBJ2-5,NA,NA,TRBV11-2,CASTLFAGSETQYF,TGTGCCAGCACCCTCTTTGCAGGTTCGGAGACCCAGTACTTC
TRBJ2-5,NA,NA,TRBV2,CASSEVGRYQETQYF,TGTGCCAGCAGTGAGGTCGGGCGGTACCAAGAGACCCAGTACTTC
TRBJ1-1,NA,TRBD1,TRBV4-1,CASSQSTGTGNTEAFF,TGCGCCAGCAGCCAAAGTACCGGGACAGGGAACACTGAAGCTTTCTTT
TRBJ2-7,NA,NA,TRBV7-2,CASSPGLRSYEQYF,TGTGCCAGCAGCCCCGGGTTGCGCTCCTACGAGCAGTACTTC
TRBJ2-1,NA,NA,TRBV27,CASSRGPYEQFF,TGTGCCAGCAGCCGGGGACCATATGAGCAGTTCTTC
TRBJ2-7,NA,NA,TRBV27,CASSLFSHGSYEQYF,TGTGCCAGCAGTTTATTCTCGCACGGATCCTACGAGCAGTACTTC
TRBJ2-1,NA,TRBD2,TRBV19,CASSTSGTLYNEQFF,TGTGCCAGTAGTACGAGCGGGACTCTCTACAATGAGCAGTTCTTC
TRBJ1-2,few,NA,TRBV7-2,CANFPAGVRGYTF,TGTGCCAACTTCCCGGCTGGGGTCCGTGGCTACACCTTC
TRBJ2-7,NA,NA,TRBV11-2,CASSLVTGQPIYEQYF,TGTGCCAGCAGCTTAGTGACGGGCCAGCCGATCTACGAGCAGTACTTC
TRBJ2-2,NA,NA,TRBV13,CASSLNTGGRELFF,TGTGCCAGCAGCTTAAATACGGGGGGCCGGGAGCTGTTTTTT
TRBJ1-3,NA,NA,TRBV5-6,CASSRGRMSGNTIYF,TGTGCCAGCAGCAGAGGACGGATGTCTGGAAACACCATATATTTT
TRBJ2-5,NA,NA,TRBV6-5,CASSYGQYQETQYF,TGTGCCAGCAGTTACGGGCAGTACCAAGAGACCCAGTACTTC
TRBJ2-3,NA,NA,TRBV19,CASSIDPGSFTDTQYF,TGTGCCAGTAGTATAGATCCCGGGTCGTTTACAGATACGCAGTATTTT
TRBJ2-1,NA,NA,TRBV18,CASSPPDSFLPFF,TGTGCCAGCTCACCCCCCGACTCCTTTCTCCCTTTCTTC